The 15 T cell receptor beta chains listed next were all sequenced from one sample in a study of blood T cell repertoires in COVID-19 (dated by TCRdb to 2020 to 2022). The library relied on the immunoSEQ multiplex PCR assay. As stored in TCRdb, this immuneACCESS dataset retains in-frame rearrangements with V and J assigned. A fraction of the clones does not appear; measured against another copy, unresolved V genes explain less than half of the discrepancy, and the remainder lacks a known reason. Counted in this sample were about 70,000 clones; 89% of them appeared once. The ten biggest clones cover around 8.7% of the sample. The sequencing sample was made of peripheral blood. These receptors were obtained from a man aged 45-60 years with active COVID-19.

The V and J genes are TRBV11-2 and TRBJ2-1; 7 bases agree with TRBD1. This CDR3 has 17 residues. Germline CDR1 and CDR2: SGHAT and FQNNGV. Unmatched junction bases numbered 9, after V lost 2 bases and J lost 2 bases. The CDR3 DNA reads TGTGCCAGCAGCTTAATCTACGTACAGGGGCCCTACAATGAGCAGTTCTTC. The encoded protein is CASSLIYVQGPYNEQFF.

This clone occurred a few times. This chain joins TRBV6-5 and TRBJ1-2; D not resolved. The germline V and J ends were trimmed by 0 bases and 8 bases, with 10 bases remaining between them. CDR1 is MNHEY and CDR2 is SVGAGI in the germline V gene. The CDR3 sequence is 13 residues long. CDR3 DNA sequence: TGTGCCAGCAGTTACTCTATAAACGGGGGCTACACCTTC. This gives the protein CASSYSINGGYTF.

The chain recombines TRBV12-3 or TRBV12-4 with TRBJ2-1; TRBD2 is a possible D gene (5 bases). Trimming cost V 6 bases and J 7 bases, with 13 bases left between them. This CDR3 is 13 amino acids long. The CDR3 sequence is CASRLDGRNEQFF. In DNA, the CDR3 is TGTGCCAGCAGACTAGACGGACGAAATGAGCAGTTCTTC.

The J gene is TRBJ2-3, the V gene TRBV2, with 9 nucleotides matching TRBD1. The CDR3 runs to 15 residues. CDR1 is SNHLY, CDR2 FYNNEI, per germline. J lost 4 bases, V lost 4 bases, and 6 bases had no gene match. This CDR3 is CASSARDRVSDTQYF. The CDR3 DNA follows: TGTGCCAGCAGTGCCCGGGACAGGGTATCAGATACGCAGTATTTT.

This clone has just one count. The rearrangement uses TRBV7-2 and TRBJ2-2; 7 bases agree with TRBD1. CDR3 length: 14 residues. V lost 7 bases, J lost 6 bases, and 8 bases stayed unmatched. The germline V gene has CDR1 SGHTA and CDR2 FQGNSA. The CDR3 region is CASTDRVGAGELFF. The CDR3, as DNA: TGTGCCAGCACCGACAGGGTGGGTGCCGGGGAGCTGTTTTTT.

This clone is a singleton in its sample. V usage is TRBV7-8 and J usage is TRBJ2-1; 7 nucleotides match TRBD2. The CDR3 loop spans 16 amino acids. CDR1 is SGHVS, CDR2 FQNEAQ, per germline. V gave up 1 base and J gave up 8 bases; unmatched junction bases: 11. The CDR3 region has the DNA TGTGCCAGCAGCTTAGATCCTAGCTTCCGGGGGGATGAGCAGTTCTTC. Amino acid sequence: CASSLDPSFRGDEQFF. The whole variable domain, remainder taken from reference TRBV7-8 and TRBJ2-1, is GAGVSQSPRYKVAKRGQDVALRCDPISGHVSLFWYQQALGQGPEFLTYFQNEAQLDKSGLPSDRFFAERPEGSVSTLKIQRTQQEDSAVYLCASSLDPSFRGDEQFFGPGTRLTVL.

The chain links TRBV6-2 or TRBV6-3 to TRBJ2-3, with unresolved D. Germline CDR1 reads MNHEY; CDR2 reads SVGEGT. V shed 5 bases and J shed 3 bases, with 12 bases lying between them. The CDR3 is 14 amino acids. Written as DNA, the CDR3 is TGTGCCAGCAGTCCCAATACCCAGACAGATACGCAGTATTTT. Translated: CASSPNTQTDTQYF.

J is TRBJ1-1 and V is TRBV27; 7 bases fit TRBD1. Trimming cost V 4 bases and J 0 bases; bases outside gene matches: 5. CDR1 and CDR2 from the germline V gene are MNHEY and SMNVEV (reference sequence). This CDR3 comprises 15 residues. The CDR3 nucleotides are TGTGCCAGCAGTTCAGGGGGGAACATGAACACTGAAGCTTTCTTT. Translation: CASSSGGNMNTEAFF.

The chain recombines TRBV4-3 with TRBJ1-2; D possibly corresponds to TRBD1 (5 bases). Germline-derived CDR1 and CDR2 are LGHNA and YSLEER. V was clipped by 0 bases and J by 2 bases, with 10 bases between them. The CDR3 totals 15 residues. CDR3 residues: CASSQDRGGNYGYTF. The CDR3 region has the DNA TGCGCCAGCAGCCAAGATCGGGGGGGAAACTATGGCTACACCTTC.

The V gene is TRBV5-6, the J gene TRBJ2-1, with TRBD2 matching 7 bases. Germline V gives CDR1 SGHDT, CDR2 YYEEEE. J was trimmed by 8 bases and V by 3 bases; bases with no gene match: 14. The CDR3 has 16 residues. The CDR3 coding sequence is TGTGCCAGCAGCTCGTTGACGACTAGCAGTACCGATGAGCAGTTCTTC. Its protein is CASSSLTTSSTDEQFF. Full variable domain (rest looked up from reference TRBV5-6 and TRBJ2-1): DAGVTQSPTHLIKTRGQQVTLRCSPKSGHDTVSWYQQALGQGPQFIFQYYEEEERQRGNFPDRFSGHQFPNYSSELNVNALLLGDSALYLCASSSLTTSSTDEQFFGPGTRLTVL.

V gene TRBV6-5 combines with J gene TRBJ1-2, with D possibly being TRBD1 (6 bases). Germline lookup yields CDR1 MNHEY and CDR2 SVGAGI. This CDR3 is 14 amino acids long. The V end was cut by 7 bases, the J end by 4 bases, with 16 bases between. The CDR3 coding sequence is TGTGCCAGCAATCCCGGGGGGCAGTTCTATGGCTACACCTTC. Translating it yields CASNPGGQFYGYTF.

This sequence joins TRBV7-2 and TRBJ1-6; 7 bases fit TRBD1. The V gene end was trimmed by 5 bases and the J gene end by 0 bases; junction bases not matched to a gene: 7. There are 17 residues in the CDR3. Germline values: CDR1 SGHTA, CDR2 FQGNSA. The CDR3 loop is CASSPGTVSSYNSPLHF. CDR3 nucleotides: TGTGCCAGCAGCCCCGGGACAGTGAGCTCCTATAATTCACCCCTCCACTTT.

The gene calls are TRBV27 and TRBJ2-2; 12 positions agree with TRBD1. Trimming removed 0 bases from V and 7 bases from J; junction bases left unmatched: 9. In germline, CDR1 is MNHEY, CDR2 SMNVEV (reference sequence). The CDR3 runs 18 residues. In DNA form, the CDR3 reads TGTGCCAGCAGTTTATCTGGCCGGGACAGGGGGCTCGGCGGGGAGCTGTTTTTT. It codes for CASSLSGRDRGLGGELFF.

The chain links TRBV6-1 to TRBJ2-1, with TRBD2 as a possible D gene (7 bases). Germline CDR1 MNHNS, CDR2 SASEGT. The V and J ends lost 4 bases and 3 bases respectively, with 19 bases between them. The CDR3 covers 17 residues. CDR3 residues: CASSGGGVGGLYNEQFF. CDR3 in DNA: TGTGCCAGCAGTGGCGGGGGTGTCGGGGGGCTCTACAATGAGCAGTTCTTC.

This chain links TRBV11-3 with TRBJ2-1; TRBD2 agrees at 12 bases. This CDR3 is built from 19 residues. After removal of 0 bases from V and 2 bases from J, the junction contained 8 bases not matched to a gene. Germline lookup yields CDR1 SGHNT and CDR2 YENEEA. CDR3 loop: CASSLEGSSGGAAYNEQFF. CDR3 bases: TGTGCCAGCAGCTTAGAGGGGTCTAGCGGGGGGGCTGCCTACAATGAGCAGTTCTTC.